This TCR beta chain was observed in a study of human T cells and chemical hapten exposure. The CDR3 totals 15 residues. V was cut by 3 bases and J by 0 bases, with 9 bases left in between. Germline loops: CDR1 KGHSH, CDR2 LQKENI. This clonotype was observed a handful of times. The time point is: patch test 2, 6 weeks after DPC sensitization. Treatment denoted: therapeutic diphenylcyclopropenone sensitization with weekly scalp DPC. Only after blood had been drawn was each patch test applied. TCRdb redid the calling of the RACE reads with MiXCR, one entry per CDR3 protein. The sample carries about 70,000 distinct CDR3 sequences, around 7.9% recorded once.

The receptor's source is a woman in her forties or fifties with alopecia areata. Some clones in this sample may be carry-over from other donors' samples. The rearrangement uses TRBV18 and TRBJ1-3; the D is unclear. This material consisted of whole blood, taken in connection with sensitization to the hapten diphenylcyclopropenone (DPC). The CDR3 reads CASSPDGYSGNTIYF. The DNA for the CDR3 is TGTGCCAGCTCACCTGACGGTTACTCTGGAAACACCATATATTTT.